A selection of T cell receptor beta chains follows, all from one sample in a study of a mutant IDH1 vaccine in newly diagnosed glioma. Data came from immunoSEQ multiplex PCR; TCRdb stores just in-frame clones and leaves some out. The repertoire has just under 95,000 clones, about 83% of them found once; the top ten carry around 7.4%. The specimen was PBMCs, collected from a glioma patient treated with radiotherapy, temozolomide or both. The source of these receptors is a woman aged 45-59 years with glioma. CDR3s include the opening cysteine and the closing phenylalanine or tryptophan. A D gene is named only where the DNA matches it firmly. Some rows have no size entry. The others give once, few or many, or a class for an expanded clone.

v_call,j_call,d_call,clone_size,cdr3_nt,cdr3_aa
TRBV2,TRBJ1-1,NA,few,TGTGCCTCGGTTAGGGAGACTGAAGCTTTCTTT,CASVRETEAFF
TRBV9,TRBJ1-4,NA,NA,TGTGCCAGCAGCGTAGGCCAGGTGGGAAAACTGTTTTTT,CASSVGQVGKLFF
TRBV6-1,TRBJ1-2,TRBD1,NA,TGTGCCAGCAGTGGGGGACAGGGTAACGTTGGCTACACCTTC,CASSGGQGNVGYTF
TRBV19,TRBJ1-2,TRBD1,NA,TGTGCCAGTAGTATACCAACAGGGGCGACTAACTATGGCTACACCTTC,CASSIPTGATNYGYTF
TRBV5-1,TRBJ1-3,NA,NA,TGCGCCAGCAGCTTGGACGGAAACACCATATATTTT,CASSLDGNTIYF
TRBV6-5,TRBJ1-1,NA,NA,TGTGCCAGCAGGTGGGCGGTGGGCAGGAACACTGAAGCTTTCTTT,CASRWAVGRNTEAFF
TRBV30,TRBJ2-3,TRBD2,NA,TGTGCCTGGAGTATCCCGGGACTAGCAACAGATACGCAGTATTTT,CAWSIPGLATDTQYF
TRBV7-9,TRBJ2-7,NA,once,TGTGCCAGCAGCATAGACTTCTACGAGCAGTACTTC,CASSIDFYEQYF
TRBV29-1,TRBJ1-2,NA,once,TGCAGCGTTGGCAGGGGAGAGTATGGCTACACCTTC,CSVGRGEYGYTF
TRBV6-5,TRBJ2-1,TRBD2,few,TGTGCCAGCAGTCCAACTAGCGGGGGAGGGAATGAGCAGTTCTTC,CASSPTSGGGNEQFF
TRBV19,TRBJ2-3,TRBD2,NA,TGTGCCAGTAGTGCAGCGGGGGATCTACATACGCAGTATTTT,CASSAAGDLHTQYF
TRBV5-1,TRBJ2-1,TRBD2,NA,TGCGCCAGCAGCTCTAGCGGCGGCTCCTACAATGAGCAGTTCTTC,CASSSSGGSYNEQFF
TRBV5-1,TRBJ2-5,TRBD2,NA,TGCGCCAGCAGCTTGCCGGGGGGAGAGACCCAGTACTTC,CASSLPGGETQYF
TRBV7-8,TRBJ1-5,NA,NA,TGTGCCAGCAGTCGCGACAGTAATCAGCCCCAGCATTTT,CASSRDSNQPQHF
TRBV29-1,TRBJ1-1,NA,NA,TGCAGCGGTAGGATGAACACTGAAGCTTTCTTT,CSGRMNTEAFF
TRBV6-5,TRBJ1-4,TRBD1,NA,TGTGCCAGCAGTTACTCCCAGGGGGATGAAAAACTGTTTTTT,CASSYSQGDEKLFF
TRBV12-5,TRBJ1-1,NA,NA,TGTGCTAGTGGTTTGGCCCTAACCTCGGGAGGGGTAAACACTGAAGCTTTCTTT,CASGLALTSGGVNTEAFF
TRBV7-9,TRBJ1-2,TRBD1,once,TGTGCCAGCAGCCTGGGACAGTCTAACTATGGCTACACCTTC,CASSLGQSNYGYTF
TRBV6-4,TRBJ2-1,NA,few,TGTGCCAGCAGTGACAGCTCCTACAATGAGCAGTTCTTC,CASSDSSYNEQFF
TRBV6-5,TRBJ2-3,TRBD1,NA,TGTGCCAGCGCCCGACAGGGTCCCCCCACAGATACGCAGTATTTT,CASARQGPPTDTQYF
TRBV4-3,TRBJ1-1,NA,NA,TGCGCCAGCAGCCAAGATTTATCTCGGAGTGAAGCTTTCTTT,CASSQDLSRSEAFF
TRBV29-1,TRBJ1-2,NA,NA,TGCAGCGTTGAAGGGGCCGCGGCGGGGTATGGCTACACCTTC,CSVEGAAAGYGYTF